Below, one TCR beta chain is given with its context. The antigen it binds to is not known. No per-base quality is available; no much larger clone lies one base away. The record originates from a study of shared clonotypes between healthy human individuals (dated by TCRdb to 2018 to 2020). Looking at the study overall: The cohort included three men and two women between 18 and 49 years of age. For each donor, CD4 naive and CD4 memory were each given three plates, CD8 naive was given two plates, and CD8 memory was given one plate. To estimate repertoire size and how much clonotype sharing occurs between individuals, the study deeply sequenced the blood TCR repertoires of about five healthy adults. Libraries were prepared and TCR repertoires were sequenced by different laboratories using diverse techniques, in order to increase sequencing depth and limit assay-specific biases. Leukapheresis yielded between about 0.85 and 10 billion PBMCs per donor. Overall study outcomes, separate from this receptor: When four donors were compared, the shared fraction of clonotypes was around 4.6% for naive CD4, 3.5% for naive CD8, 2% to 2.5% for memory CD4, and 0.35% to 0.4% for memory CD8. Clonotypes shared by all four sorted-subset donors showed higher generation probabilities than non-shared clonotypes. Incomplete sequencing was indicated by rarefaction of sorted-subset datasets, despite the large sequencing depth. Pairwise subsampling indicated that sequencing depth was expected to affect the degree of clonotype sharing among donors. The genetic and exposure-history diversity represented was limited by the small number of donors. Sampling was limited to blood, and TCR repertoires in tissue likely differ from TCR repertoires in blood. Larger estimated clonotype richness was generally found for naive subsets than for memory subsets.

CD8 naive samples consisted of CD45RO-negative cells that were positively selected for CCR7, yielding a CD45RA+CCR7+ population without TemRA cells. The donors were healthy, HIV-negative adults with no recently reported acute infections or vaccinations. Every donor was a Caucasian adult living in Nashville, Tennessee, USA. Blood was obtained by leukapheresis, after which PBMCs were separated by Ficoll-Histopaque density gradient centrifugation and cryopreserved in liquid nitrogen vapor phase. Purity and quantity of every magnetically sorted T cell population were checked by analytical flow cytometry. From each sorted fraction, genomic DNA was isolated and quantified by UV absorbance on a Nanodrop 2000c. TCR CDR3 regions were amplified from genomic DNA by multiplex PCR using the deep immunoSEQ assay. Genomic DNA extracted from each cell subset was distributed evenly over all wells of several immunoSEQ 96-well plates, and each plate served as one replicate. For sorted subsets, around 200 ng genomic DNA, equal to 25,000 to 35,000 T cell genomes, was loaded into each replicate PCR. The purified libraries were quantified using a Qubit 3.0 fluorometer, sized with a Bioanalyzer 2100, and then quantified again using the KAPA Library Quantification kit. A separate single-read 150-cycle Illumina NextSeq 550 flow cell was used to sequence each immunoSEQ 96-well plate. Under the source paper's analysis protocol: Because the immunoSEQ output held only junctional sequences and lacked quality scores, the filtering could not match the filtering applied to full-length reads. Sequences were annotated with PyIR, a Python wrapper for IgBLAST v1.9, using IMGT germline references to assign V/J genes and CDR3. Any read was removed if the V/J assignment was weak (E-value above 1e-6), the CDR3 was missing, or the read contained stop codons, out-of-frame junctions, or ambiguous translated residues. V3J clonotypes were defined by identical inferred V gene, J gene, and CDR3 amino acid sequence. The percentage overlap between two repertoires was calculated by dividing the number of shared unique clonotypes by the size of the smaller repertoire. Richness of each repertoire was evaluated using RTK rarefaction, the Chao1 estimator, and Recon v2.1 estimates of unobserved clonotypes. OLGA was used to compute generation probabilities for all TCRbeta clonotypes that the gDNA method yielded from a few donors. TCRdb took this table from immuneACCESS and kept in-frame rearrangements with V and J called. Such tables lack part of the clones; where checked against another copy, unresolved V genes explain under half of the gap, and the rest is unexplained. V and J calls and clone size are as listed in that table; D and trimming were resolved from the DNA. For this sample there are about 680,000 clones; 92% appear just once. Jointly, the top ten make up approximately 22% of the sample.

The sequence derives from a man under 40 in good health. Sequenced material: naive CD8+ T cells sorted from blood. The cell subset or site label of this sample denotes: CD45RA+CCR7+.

For the CDR3, the sequence is CASQGSGSYEQYF. The nucleotides read TGTGCCAGCCAAGGGAGCGGTTCCTACGAGCAGTACTTC. This chain joins TRBV28 to TRBJ2-7; 5 matching bases give a weak D call of TRBD2. V gives up 8 bases and J gives up 1 base, and the segment between their germline ends measures 12 bases. The CDR3 runs 13 amino acids, cysteine and phenylalanine included. Solely the CDR3 DNA is kept, with 39 bases framed from the first base. Reading the germline V gene gives CDR1 MDHEN and CDR2 SYDVKM.